The 14 T cell receptor beta chains in this list originate from one sample, sequenced in a study of shared clonotypes between healthy human individuals. The repertoire was sequenced with immunoSEQ multiplex PCR; TCRdb's copy has only in-frame clones and lacks some. Seen here are around 1.1 million clones, around 78% observed once, and the top ten hold roughly 0.55%. What was sequenced was memory CD4+ T cells from PBMCs. Specified subset: CD45RA-negative fraction. The origin of the receptors is a man between 18 and 29 years old in good health. Some clones in this sample may be carry-over from other donors' samples.

V and J are TRBV7-2 and TRBJ2-1, with D possibly being TRBD2 (6 bases). The germline V and J ends were trimmed by 10 bases and 1 base, with 17 bases remaining between them. Per the germline V gene, CDR1 is SGHTA and CDR2 is FQGNSA. This CDR3 has 15 amino acids. The CDR3 DNA sequence: TGTGCCACCGCCCTCGGGGGTCGGTCCTACAATGAGCAGTTCTTC. It is translated as CATALGGRSYNEQFF.

V gene TRBV18 combines with J gene TRBJ1-6; D is possibly TRBD1 (5 bases). The germline V gene has CDR1 KGHSH and CDR2 LQKENI. V was shortened by 3 bases and J by 10 bases, with 13 bases between the two germline ends. The CDR3 covers 14 residues. CDR3 bases: TGTGCCAGCTCACCGGAGGGGCTATGGTCACCCCTCCACTTT. Its protein product is CASSPEGLWSPLHF. The variable domain in full, completed from reference TRBV18 and TRBJ1-6, reads NAGVMQNPRHLVRRRGQEARLRCSPMKGHSHVYWYRQLPEEGLKFMVYLQKENIIDESGMPKERFSAEFPKEGPSILRIQQVVRGDSAAYFCASSPEGLWSPLHFGNGTRLTVT.

In its sample, this clone was seen many times. The chain recombines TRBV5-4 with TRBJ1-5, with 10 positions matching TRBD1. CDR3 size: 16 residues. V was clipped by 3 bases and J by 4 bases; unmatched bases: 7. Germline lookup yields CDR1 SGHNT and CDR2 YYREEE (reference sequence). CDR3 in amino acids: CASSWFGQGENQPQHF. The CDR3 DNA reads as TGTGCCAGCAGCTGGTTCGGACAGGGGGAGAATCAGCCCCAGCATTTT.

V is TRBV30 and J is TRBJ2-5, with TRBD2 as a possible D gene (6 bases). CDR1 is GTSNPN, CDR2 SVGIG, per germline (reference sequence). The V and J ends lost 3 bases and 7 bases respectively, with 21 bases between them. This CDR3 region has 15 residues. CDR3 loop: CAWSFRERARGTQYF. CDR3 DNA sequence: TGTGCCTGGAGCTTCCGGGAGCGGGCTCGGGGGACCCAGTACTTC.

V gene TRBV2 combines with J gene TRBJ1-4; 7 nucleotides agree with TRBD1. V was clipped by 6 bases and J by 5 bases; unmatched bases: 6. The CDR3 is 14 amino acids. Germline V gene lookup returns CDR1 SNHLY and CDR2 FYNNEI. The CDR3 nucleotides read TGTGCCAGCAGGGGGGACAGTAAAAATGAAAAACTGTTTTTT. Amino acid sequence: CASRGDSKNEKLFF.

This clone occurred once. V and J are TRBV7-2 and TRBJ2-7; D is ambiguous. CDR3 length equals 14 residues. V was clipped by 1 base and J by 2 bases, with 9 bases between them. Per germline, CDR1 SGHTA and CDR2 FQGNSA. The CDR3 reads CASSLGRLTYEQYF. The CDR3 DNA reads as TGTGCCAGCAGCTTAGGTCGGCTGACCTACGAGCAGTACTTC. Together with reference TRBV7-2 and TRBJ2-7, the CDR3 gives the full variable domain: GAGVSQSPSNKVTEKGKDVELRCDPISGHTALYWYRQSLGQGLEFLIYFQGNSAPDKSGLPSDRFSAERTGGSVSTLTIQRTQQEDSAVYLCASSLGRLTYEQYFGPGTRLTVT.

This clone was seen at least ten times. Within the sample, other DNA sequences also encode this same CDR3. V gene TRBV29-1 combines with J gene TRBJ2-7, with 13 positions matching TRBD2. V was pared by 8 bases and J by 6 bases, with 7 bases of the junction left unmatched. Germline CDR1 and CDR2: SQVTM and ANQGSEA. The CDR3 contains 13 residues. The CDR3: CSTLRTSGSEQYF. CDR3 nucleotides: TGCAGCACCCTGAGGACTAGCGGGAGCGAGCAGTACTTC.

As regards this clone: This may stem from a read error, because a much larger clone lies one nucleotide away. V usage is TRBV5-1 and J usage is TRBJ1-5, with 7 bases lining up with TRBD1. The CDR3 runs 15 residues. The germline CDR1 and CDR2 sequences are SGHRS and YFSETQ. Trimming cost V 1 base and J 4 bases; bases outside gene matches: 5. The CDR3 DNA reads TGCGCCAGCAGCTTGAGCGGACAGGCAAATCAGCCCCAGCATTTT. Its protein is CASSLSGQANQPQHF. The complete variable domain, with remaining parts taken from reference TRBV5-1 and TRBJ1-5, reads KAGVTQTPRYLIKTRGQQVTLSCSPISGHRSVSWYQQTPGQGLQFLFEYFSETQRNKGNFPGRFSGRQFSNSRSEMNVSTLELGDSALYLCASSLSGQANQPQHFGDGTRLSIL.

This chain links TRBV5-6 with TRBJ2-2; 11 nucleotides align to TRBD2. V shed 3 bases and J 8 bases; nucleotides not matched to a gene: 9. CDR1 and CDR2 from the germline V gene are SGHDT and YYEEEE. The CDR3 has 16 amino acids. The CDR3 region is CASSSSGRMRAGELFF. DNA for the CDR3: TGTGCCAGCAGCTCTAGCGGGAGGATGCGTGCGGGGGAGCTGTTTTTT.

The chain joins TRBV11-2 to TRBJ2-7; a possible D gene is TRBD1 (5 bases). CDR1 is SGHAT and CDR2 is FQNNGV in the germline V gene. Deletions cut 5 bases from V and 5 bases from J, with 16 bases between. This CDR3 has 14 amino acids. The DNA of the CDR3 is TGTGCCAGCAGCCCAAGACTGGTAGGGGACGAGCAGTACTTC. It specifies CASSPRLVGDEQYF.

The rearrangement uses TRBV5-4 and TRBJ1-5, with D possibly matching TRBD1 (6 bases). The CDR3 has 15 residues. Germline values: CDR1 SGHNT, CDR2 YYREEE (reference sequence). The V end lost 1 base, the J end lost 2 bases, and 10 bases lay between the germline ends. The CDR3 reads CASSLSGVGNQPQHF. The CDR3 coding sequence is TGTGCCAGCAGCTTGTCAGGGGTGGGCAATCAGCCCCAGCATTTT.

V gene TRBV28 combines with J gene TRBJ1-4; D remains ambiguous. Trimming took off 6 bases at V and 7 bases at J, with 12 bases between the two ends. Germline V gives CDR1 MDHEN, CDR2 SYDVKM. CDR3 size: 13 residues. The CDR3, as DNA: TGTGCCAGCAGCAGTTTATTTTCTGAAAAACTGTTTTTT. This gives the protein CASSSLFSEKLFF.

This clone showed up just once. V and J are TRBV27 and TRBJ1-1; no clear D. The CDR3 has 18 amino acids. The germline V gene encodes CDR1 MNHEY and CDR2 SMNVEV (reference sequence). Trimming removed 6 bases from V and 1 base from J, with 24 bases in between. CDR3 nucleotide sequence: TGTGCCAGCAGGATGAACGCCCCTACCATGGGATCGAACACTGAAGCTTTCTTT. Translation gives CASRMNAPTMGSNTEAFF.

The chain combines TRBV5-1 with TRBJ1-1; D ambiguous. The CDR3 runs to 15 residues. The germline CDR1 and CDR2 sequences are SGHRS and YFSETQ. V lost 3 bases and J 0 bases, leaving 12 bases between the germline ends. CDR3 sequence: CASSSLGPMNTEAFF. The CDR3 region has the DNA TGCGCCAGCAGCTCCCTGGGCCCCATGAACACTGAAGCTTTCTTT.